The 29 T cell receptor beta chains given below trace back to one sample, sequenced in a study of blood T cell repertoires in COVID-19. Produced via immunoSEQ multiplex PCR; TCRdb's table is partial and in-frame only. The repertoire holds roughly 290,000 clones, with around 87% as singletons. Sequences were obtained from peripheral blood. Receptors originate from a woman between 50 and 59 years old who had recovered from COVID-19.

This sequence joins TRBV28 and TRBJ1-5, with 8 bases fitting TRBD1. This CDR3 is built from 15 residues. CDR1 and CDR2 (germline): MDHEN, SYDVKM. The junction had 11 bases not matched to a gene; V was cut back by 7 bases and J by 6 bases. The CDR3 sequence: CASMVTGEGVQPQHF. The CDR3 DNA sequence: TGTGCCAGCATGGTGACAGGGGAAGGGGTTCAGCCCCAGCATTTT.

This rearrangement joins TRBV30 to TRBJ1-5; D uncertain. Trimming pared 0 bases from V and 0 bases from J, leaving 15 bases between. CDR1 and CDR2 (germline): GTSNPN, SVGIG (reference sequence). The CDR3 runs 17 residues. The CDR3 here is CAWSVPQTFYSNQPQHF. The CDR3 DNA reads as TGTGCCTGGAGTGTACCACAGACGTTCTATAGCAATCAGCCCCAGCATTTT. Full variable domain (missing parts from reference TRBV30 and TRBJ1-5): SQTIHQWPATLVQPVGSPLSLECTVEGTSNPNLYWYRQAAGRGLQLLFYSVGIGQISSEVPQNLSASRPQDRQFILSSKKLLLSDSGFYLCAWSVPQTFYSNQPQHFGDGTRLSIL.

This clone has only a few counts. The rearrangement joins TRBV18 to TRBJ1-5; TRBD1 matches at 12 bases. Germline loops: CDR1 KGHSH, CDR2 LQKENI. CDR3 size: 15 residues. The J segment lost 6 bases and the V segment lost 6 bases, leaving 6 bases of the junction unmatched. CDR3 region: CASSPGTGGVQPQHF. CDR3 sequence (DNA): TGTGCCAGCTCGCCCGGGACAGGGGGCGTTCAGCCCCAGCATTTT.

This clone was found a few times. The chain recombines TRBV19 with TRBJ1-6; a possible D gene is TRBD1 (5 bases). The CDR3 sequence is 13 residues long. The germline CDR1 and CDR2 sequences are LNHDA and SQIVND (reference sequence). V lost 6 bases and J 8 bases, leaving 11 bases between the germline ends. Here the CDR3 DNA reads TGTGCCAGTAGCCCTGGGGGGGATTCACCCCTCCACTTT. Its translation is CASSPGGDSPLHF.

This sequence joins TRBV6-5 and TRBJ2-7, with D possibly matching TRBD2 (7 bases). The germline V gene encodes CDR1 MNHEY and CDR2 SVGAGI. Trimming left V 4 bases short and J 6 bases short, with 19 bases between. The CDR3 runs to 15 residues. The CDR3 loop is CASSSGGGLAAEQYF. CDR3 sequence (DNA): TGTGCCAGCAGTTCCGGCGGGGGCCTCGCGGCCGAGCAGTACTTC.

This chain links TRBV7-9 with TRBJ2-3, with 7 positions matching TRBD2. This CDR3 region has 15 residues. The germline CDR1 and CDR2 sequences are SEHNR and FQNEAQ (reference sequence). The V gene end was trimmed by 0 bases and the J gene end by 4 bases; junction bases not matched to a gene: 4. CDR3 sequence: CASSLAGLVADTQYF. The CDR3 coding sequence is TGTGCCAGCAGCTTAGCTGGACTAGTGGCAGATACGCAGTATTTT.

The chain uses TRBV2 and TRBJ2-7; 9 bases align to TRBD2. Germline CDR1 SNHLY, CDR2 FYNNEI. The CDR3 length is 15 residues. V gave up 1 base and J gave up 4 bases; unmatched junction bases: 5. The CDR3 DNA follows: TGTGCCAGCAGTGAAGAGTCTAGCGGGGAATACGAGCAGTACTTC. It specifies CASSEESSGEYEQYF. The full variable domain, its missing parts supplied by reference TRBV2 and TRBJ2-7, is EPEVTQTPSHQVTQMGQEVILRCVPISNHLYFYWYRQILGQKVEFLVSFYNNEISEKSEIFDDQFSVERPDGSNFTLKIRSTKLEDSAMYFCASSEESSGEYEQYFGPGTRLTVT.

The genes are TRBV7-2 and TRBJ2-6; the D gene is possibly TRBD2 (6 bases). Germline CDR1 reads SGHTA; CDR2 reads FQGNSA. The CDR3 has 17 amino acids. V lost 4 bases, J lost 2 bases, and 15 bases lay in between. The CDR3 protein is CASSSIGGGPGANVLTF. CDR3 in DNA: TGTGCCAGCAGCTCCATCGGGGGTGGTCCTGGGGCCAACGTCCTGACTTTC.

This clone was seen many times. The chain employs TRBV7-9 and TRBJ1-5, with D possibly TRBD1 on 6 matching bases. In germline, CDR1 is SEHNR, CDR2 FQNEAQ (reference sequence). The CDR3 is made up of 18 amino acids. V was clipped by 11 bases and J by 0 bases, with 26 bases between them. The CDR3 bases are TGTGCCGTTAGCCAGGGGATAGGGACCACAGCTAGCAATCAGCCCCAGCATTTT. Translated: CAVSQGIGTTASNQPQHF.

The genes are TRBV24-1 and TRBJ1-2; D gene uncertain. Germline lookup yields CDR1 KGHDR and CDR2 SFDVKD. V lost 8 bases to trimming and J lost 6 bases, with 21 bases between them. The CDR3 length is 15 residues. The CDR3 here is CATTPHGESFNGYTF. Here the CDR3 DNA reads TGTGCCACCACCCCTCACGGGGAGAGCTTTAATGGCTACACCTTC.

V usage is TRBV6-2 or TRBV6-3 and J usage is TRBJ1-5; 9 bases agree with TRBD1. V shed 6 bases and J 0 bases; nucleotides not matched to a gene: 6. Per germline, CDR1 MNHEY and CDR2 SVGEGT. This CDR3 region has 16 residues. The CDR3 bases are TGTGCCAGCAGCCAATGGACAGGGGATAGCAATCAGCCCCAGCATTTT. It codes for CASSQWTGDSNQPQHF.

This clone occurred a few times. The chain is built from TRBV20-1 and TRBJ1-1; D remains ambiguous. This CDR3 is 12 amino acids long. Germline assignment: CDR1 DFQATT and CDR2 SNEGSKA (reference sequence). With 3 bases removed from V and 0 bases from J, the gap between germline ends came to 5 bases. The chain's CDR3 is CSASAVNTEAFF. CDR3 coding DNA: TGCAGTGCTAGTGCAGTGAACACTGAAGCTTTCTTT.

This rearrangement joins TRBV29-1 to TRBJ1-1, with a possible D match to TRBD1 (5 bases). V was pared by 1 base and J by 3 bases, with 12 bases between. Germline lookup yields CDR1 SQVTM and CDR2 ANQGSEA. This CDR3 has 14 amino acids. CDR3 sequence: CSVEGRQSDTEAFF. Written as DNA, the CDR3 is TGCAGCGTTGAAGGCCGACAGTCGGACACTGAAGCTTTCTTT.

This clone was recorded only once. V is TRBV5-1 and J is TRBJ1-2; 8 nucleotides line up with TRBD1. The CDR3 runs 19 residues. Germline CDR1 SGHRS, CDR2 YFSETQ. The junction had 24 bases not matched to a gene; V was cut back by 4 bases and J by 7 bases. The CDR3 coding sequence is TGCGCCAGCAGCCCGGGTCGGGGCAGGGGGCTAGATCCCCCGAGTGGCTACACCTTC. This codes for CASSPGRGRGLDPPSGYTF.

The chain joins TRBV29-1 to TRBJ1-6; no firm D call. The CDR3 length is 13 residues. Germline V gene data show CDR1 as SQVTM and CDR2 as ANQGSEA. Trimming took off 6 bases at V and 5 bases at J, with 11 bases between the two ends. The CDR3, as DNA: TGCAGCGTACAACGGGATGATAATTCACCCCTCCACTTT. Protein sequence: CSVQRDDNSPLHF.

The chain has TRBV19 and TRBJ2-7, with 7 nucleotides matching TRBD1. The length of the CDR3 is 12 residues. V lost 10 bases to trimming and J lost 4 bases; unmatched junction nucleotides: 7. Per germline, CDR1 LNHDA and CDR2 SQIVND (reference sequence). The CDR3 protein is CATRQGAYEQYF. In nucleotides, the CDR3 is TGTGCCACACGACAGGGCGCATACGAGCAGTACTTC.

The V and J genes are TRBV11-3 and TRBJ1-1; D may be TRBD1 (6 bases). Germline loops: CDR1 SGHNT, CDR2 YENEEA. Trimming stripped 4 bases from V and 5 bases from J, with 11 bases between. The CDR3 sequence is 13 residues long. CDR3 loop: CASSWTEATEAFF. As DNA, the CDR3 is TGTGCCAGCAGCTGGACAGAGGCGACTGAAGCTTTCTTT.

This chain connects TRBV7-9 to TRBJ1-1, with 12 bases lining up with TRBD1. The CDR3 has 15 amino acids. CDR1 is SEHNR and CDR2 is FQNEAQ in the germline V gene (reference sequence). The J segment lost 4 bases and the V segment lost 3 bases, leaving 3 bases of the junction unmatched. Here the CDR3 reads CASSLGQGAVTEAFF. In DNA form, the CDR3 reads TGTGCCAGCAGCTTGGGACAGGGGGCGGTCACTGAAGCTTTCTTT.

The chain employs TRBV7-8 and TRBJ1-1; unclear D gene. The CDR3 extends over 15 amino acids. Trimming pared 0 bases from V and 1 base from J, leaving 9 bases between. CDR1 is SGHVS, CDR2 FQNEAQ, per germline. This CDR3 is CASSLAESGNTEAFF. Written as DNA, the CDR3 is TGTGCCAGCAGCTTAGCTGAGTCCGGGAACACTGAAGCTTTCTTT.

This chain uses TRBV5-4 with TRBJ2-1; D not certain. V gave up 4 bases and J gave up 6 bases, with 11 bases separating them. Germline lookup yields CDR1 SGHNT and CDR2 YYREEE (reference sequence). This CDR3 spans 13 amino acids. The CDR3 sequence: CASSPPYSNEQFF. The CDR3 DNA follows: TGTGCCAGCAGCCCCCCCTATAGCAATGAGCAGTTCTTC.

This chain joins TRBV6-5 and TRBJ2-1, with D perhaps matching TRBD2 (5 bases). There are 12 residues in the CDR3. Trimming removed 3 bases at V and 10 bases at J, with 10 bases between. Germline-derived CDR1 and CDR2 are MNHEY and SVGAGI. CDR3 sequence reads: CASSYSVGEQFF. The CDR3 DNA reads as TGTGCCAGCAGTTATAGCGTCGGCGAGCAGTTCTTC.

CDR3 amino acids: CASNHRGGMTNEKLFF. CDR3 bases: TGTGCCAGTAACCATCGCGGGGGAATGACAAATGAAAAACTGTTTTTT. The V gene is TRBV19, the J gene TRBJ1-4; maybe TRBD1 (5 bases). CDR1 and CDR2 (germline): LNHDA, SQIVND (reference sequence). The CDR3 has 16 residues. V dropped 7 bases and J dropped 5 bases, with 20 bases sitting between them.

CDR3 loop: CASSLGGLRRRQFF. CDR3 coding DNA: TGTGCCAGCAGCTTGGGGGGGCTTAGGAGGAGGCAGTTCTTC. This chain connects TRBV11-1 to TRBJ2-1, with TRBD2 as a possible D gene (7 bases). V was clipped by 3 bases and J by 12 bases, with 18 bases between them. The germline V gene has CDR1 SGHAT and CDR2 FQDESV (reference sequence). The CDR3 extends over 14 amino acids.

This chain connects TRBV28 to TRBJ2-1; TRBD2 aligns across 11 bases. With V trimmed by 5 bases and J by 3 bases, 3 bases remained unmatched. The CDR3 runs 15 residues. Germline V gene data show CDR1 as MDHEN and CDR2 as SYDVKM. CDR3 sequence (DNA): TGTGCCAGCAGTCCTGGGACTAGCGGCTACAATGAGCAGTTCTTC. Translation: CASSPGTSGYNEQFF.

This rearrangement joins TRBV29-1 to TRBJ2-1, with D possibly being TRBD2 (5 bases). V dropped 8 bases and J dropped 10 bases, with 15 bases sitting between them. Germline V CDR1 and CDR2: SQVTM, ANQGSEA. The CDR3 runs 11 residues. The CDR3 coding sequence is TGCAGCTGGGAGTCGGTGGAAGAGCAGTTCTTC. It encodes CSWESVEEQFF.

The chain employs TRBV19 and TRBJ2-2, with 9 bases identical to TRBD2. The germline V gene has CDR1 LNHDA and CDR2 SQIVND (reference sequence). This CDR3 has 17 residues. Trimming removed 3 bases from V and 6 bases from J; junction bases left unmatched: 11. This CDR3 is CASSIFIKLAGSGELFF. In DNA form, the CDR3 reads TGTGCCAGTAGTATTTTTATAAAACTAGCGGGTTCCGGGGAGCTGTTTTTT.

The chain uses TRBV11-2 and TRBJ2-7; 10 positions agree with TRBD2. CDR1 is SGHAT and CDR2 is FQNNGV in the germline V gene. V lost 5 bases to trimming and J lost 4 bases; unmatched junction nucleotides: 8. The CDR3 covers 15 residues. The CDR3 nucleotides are TGTGCCAGCAGCACCCGCCCGACTAGCGGGTACGAGCAGTACTTC. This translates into CASSTRPTSGYEQYF.

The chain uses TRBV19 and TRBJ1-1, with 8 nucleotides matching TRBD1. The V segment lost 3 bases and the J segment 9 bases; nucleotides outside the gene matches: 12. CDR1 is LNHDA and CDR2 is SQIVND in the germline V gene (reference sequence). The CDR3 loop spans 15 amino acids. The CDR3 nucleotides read TGTGCCAGTAGTATTCGGACAGGGCGGTGGATTAAAGCTTTCTTT. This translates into CASSIRTGRWIKAFF.

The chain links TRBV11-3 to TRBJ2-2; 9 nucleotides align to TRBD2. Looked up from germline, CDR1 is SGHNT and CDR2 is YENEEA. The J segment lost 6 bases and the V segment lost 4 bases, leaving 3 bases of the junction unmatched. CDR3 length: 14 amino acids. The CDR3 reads CASSWGTSSGELFF. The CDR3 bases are TGTGCCAGCAGCTGGGGGACTAGCTCCGGGGAGCTGTTTTTT.